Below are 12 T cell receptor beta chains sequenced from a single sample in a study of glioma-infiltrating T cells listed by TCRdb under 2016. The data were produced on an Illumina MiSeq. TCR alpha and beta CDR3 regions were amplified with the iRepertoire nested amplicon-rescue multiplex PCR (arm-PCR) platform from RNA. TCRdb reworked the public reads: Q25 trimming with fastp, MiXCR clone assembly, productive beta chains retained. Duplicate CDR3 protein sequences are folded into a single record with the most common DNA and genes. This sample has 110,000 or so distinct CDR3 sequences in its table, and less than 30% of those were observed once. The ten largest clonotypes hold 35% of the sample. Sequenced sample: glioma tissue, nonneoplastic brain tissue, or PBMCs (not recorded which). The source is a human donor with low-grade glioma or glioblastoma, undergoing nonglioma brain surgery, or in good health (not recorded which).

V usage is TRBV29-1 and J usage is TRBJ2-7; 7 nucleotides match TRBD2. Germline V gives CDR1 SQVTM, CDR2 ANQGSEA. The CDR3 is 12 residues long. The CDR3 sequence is CTRRLAVCEQYF. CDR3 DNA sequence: TGCACCCGGAGGCTAGCGGTTTGCGAGCAGTACTTC.

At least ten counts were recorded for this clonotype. The CDR3 DNA reads as TGCAGCGTTGACAGGGGCGACACCGGGGAGCTGTTTTTT. Its protein is CSVDRGDTGELFF. The chain carries TRBV29-1 and TRBJ2-2; tentative D call: TRBD1 (6 bases). CDR1 and CDR2 from the germline V gene are SQVTM and ANQGSEA. Trimming cost V 3 bases and J 3 bases, with 8 bases left between them. The CDR3 contains 13 residues.

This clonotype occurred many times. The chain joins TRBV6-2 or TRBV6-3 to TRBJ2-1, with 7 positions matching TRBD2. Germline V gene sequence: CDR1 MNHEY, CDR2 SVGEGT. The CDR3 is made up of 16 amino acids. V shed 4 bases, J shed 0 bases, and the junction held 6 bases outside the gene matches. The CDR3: CASSSASGSSYNEQFF. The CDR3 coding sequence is TGTGCCAGCAGTTCCGCTAGCGGCAGCTCCTACAATGAGCAGTTCTTC.

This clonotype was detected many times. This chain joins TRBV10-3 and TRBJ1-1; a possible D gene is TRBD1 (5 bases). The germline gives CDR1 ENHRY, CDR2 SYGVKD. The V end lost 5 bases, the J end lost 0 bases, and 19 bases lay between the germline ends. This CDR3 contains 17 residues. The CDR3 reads CAISIHGGAYMNTEAFF. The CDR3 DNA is TGTGCCATCAGTATACATGGAGGGGCTTACATGAACACTGAAGCTTTCTTT.

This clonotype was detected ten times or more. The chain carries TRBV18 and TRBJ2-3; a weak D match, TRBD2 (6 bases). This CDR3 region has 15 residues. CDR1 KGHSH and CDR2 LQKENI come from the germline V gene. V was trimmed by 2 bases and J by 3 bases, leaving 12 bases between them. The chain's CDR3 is CASSPGLAQTDTQYF. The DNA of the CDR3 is TGTGCCAGCTCACCAGGGCTAGCGCAAACAGATACGCAGTATTTT.

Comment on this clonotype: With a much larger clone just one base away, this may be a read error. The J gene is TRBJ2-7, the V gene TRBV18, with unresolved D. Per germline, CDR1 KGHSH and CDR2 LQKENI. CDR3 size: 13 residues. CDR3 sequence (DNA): TGTTCCAGCTCACCGGATCAAAACTACGAGCAGTACTTC. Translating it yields CSSSPDQNYEQYF.

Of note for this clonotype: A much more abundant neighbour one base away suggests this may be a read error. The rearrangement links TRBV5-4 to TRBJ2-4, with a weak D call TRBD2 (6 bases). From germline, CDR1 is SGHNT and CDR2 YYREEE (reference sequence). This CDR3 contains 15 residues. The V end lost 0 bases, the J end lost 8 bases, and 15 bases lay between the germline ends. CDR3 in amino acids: CASSLESGGVHIQYF. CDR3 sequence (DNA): TGTGCCAGCAGCTTGGAGTCCGGAGGGGTACACATTCAGTACTTC.

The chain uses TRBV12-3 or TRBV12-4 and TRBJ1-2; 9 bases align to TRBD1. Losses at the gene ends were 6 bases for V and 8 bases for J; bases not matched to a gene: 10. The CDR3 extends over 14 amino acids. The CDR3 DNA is TGTGCCAGCAGACCCACAGGGGGCGCAGGGGGCTACACCTTC. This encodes CASRPTGGAGGYTF.

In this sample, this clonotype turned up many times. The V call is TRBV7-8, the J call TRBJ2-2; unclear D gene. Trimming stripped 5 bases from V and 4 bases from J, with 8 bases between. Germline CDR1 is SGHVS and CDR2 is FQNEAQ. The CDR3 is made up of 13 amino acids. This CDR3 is CASSLLLTGELFF. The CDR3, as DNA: TGTGCCAGCAGCCTACTCCTCACCGGGGAGCTGTTTTTT. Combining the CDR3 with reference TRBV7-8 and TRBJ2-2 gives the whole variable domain GAGVSQSPRYKVAKRGQDVALRCDPISGHVSLFWYQQALGQGPEFLTYFQNEAQLDKSGLPSDRFFAERPEGSVSTLKIQRTQQEDSAVYLCASSLLLTGELFFGEGSRLTVL.

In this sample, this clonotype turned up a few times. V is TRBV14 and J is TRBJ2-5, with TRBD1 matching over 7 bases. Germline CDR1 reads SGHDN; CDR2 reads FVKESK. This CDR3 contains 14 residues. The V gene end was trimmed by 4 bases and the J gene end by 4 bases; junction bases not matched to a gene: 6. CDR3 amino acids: CASSLRQGRETQYF. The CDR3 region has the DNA TGTGCCAGCAGCCTCCGACAGGGTCGAGAGACCCAGTACTTC.

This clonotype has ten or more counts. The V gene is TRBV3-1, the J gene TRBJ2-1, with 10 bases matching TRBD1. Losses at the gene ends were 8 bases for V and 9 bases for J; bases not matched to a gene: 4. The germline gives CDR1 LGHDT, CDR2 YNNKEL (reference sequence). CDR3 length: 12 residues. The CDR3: CASGTGVGEQFF. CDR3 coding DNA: TGTGCCAGCGGGACAGGGGTAGGTGAGCAGTTCTTC.

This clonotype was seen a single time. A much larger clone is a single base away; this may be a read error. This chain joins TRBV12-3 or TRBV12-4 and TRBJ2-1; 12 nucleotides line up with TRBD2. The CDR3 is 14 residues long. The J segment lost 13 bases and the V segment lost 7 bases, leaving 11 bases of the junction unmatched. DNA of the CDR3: TGTGCCAGCAAAGGGGCTACTAGCGGGAGGACCCAGTTCTTC. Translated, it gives CASKGATSGRTQFF.